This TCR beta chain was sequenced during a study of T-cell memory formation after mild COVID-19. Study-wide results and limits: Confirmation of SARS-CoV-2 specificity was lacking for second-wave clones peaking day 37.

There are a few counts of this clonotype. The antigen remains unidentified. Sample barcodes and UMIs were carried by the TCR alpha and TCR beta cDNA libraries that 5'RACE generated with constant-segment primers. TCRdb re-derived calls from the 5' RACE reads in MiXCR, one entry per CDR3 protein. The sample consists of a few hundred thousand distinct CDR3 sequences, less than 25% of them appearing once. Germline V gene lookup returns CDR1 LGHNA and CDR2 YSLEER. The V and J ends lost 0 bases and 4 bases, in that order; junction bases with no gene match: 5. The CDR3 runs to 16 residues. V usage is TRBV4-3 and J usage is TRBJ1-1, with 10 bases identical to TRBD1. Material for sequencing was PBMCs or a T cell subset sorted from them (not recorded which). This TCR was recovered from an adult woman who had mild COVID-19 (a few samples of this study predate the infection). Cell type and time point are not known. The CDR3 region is CASSQDGRTGGTEAFF. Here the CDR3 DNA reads TGCGCCAGCAGCCAAGATGGGCGGACAGGGGGCACTGAAGCTTTCTTT.